These 6 T cell receptor beta chains were sequenced from one sample in a study of T cells after yellow fever vaccination. TCRdb used MiXCR to reprocess the 5' RACE reads, holding one entry per CDR3 protein. This repertoire shows about 340,000 distinct CDR3 sequences, approximately 13% found once; its top ten account for 3.2%. The specimen comprised CD4+ T cells sorted from PBMCs, sampled 15 days after the yellow fever booster vaccination. The receptors were gathered from a man between 18 and 29 years old who received the YFV17D yellow fever vaccine.

The chain links TRBV12-3 or TRBV12-4 to TRBJ1-6, with D tentatively TRBD1 (6 bases). Trimming removed 4 bases at V and 9 bases at J, with 13 bases between. This CDR3 contains 14 residues. The DNA of the CDR3 is TGTGCCAGCAGTTATGGGGGCCCGACTTCACCCCTCCACTTT. This gives the protein CASSYGGPTSPLHF.

In its sample, this clonotype was seen a few times. This chain connects TRBV3-1 to TRBJ1-2; TRBD1 aligns across 7 bases. The germline gives CDR1 LGHDT, CDR2 YNNKEL (reference sequence). The J segment lost 7 bases and the V segment lost 0 bases, leaving 5 bases of the junction unmatched. The CDR3 is made up of 14 amino acids. The CDR3 DNA follows: TGTGCCAGCAGCCAAGATATACAGGGGTCTGGCTACACCTTC. This gives the protein CASSQDIQGSGYTF. The full variable domain, its missing parts supplied by reference TRBV3-1 and TRBJ1-2, is DTAVSQTPKYLVTQMGNDKSIKCEQNLGHDTMYWYKQDSKKFLKIMFSYNNKELIINETVPNRFSPKSPDKAHLNLHINSLELGDSAVYFCASSQDIQGSGYTFGSGTRLTVV.

This clonotype has just one count. The gene calls are TRBV7-2 and TRBJ2-2; D may be TRBD2 (6 bases). V was clipped by 1 base and J by 8 bases, with 14 bases between them. CDR1 is SGHTA and CDR2 is FQGNSA in the germline V gene. This CDR3 has 15 amino acids. For the CDR3, the DNA is TGTGCCAGCAGCTTAGTGGAGGGTCCCACGGGGGAGCTGTTTTTT. Amino acid sequence: CASSLVEGPTGELFF. The variable domain in full, completed from reference TRBV7-2 and TRBJ2-2, reads GAGVSQSPSNKVTEKGKDVELRCDPISGHTALYWYRQSLGQGLEFLIYFQGNSAPDKSGLPSDRFSAERTGGSVSTLTIQRTQQEDSAVYLCASSLVEGPTGELFFGEGSRLTVL.

The V and J genes are TRBV6-5 and TRBJ2-7, with D possibly called TRBD1 or TRBD2 (5 bases each). This CDR3 spans 15 amino acids. The V and J ends lost 6 bases and 5 bases respectively, with 20 bases between them. The germline CDR1 and CDR2 sequences are MNHEY and SVGAGI. CDR3 in DNA: TGTGCCAGCAGCCCCGTGGGGGATCGGAGTAACGAGCAGTACGTC. This translates into CASSPVGDRSNEQYV.

This clonotype turned up a few times. CDR3 protein: CATPGGAYEQYV. CDR3 nucleotide sequence: TGTGCCACCCCGGGAGGGGCCTACGAGCAGTACGTC. The rearrangement uses TRBV6-5 and TRBJ2-7; 8 nucleotides match TRBD2. Germline V gene lookup returns CDR1 MNHEY and CDR2 SVGAGI. This CDR3 contains 12 residues. Trimming cost V 10 bases and J 2 bases; bases outside gene matches: 4.

This clonotype was recorded a few times. The genes are TRBV9 and TRBJ2-2, with 14 positions matching TRBD2. The V and J ends lost 2 bases and 0 bases, in that order; junction bases with no gene match: 6. CDR3 length: 19 amino acids. Per germline, CDR1 SGDLS and CDR2 YYNGEE. The CDR3 spells CASSVGLAGGDANTGELFF. CDR3 nucleotide sequence: TGTGCCAGCAGCGTCGGACTAGCGGGGGGAGACGCGAACACCGGGGAGCTGTTTTTT.